These 12 T cell receptor beta chains originate from one sample sequenced in a study of blood T cells in healthy people across ages. The use of a sample-barcoded 5' primer and a J-beta primer mix characterized a second PCR of 7 to 11 cycles. TCRdb recomputed calls from the 5' RACE reads with MiXCR, one row per CDR3 protein. The sample has around 670,000 distinct CDR3 sequences; about 30% are singletons. Sample: blood. Receptor source: a woman aged 80 or over in good health.

Note on this clonotype: An end of the junction differs from the germline gene, which may be a read error. J is TRBJ2-5 and V is TRBV6-2 or TRBV6-3; TRBD2 might be the D (6 bases). The length of the CDR3 is 13 residues. CDR1 and CDR2 from the germline V gene are MNHEY and SVGEGT. As DNA, the CDR3 is TGTGTCAGCAGTCGGGGACTGGGAGAGACCCAGTACTTC. Encoded protein: CVSSRGLGETQYF.

This clonotype occurred a few times. The genes are TRBV2 and TRBJ2-3; possible D gene TRBD1, 5 bases. The CDR3 covers 14 residues. Germline values: CDR1 SNHLY, CDR2 FYNNEI. Trimming took 5 bases from V and 2 from J, leaving 11 bases between them. CDR3 DNA sequence: TGTGCCAGCAGTAAGACAGCCGTCACAGATACGCAGTATTTT. It encodes CASSKTAVTDTQYF.

This clonotype was recorded only once. This sequence joins TRBV7-2 and TRBJ2-2, with 12 bases identical to TRBD2. Per the germline V gene, CDR1 is SGHTA and CDR2 is FQGNSA. The CDR3 consists of 18 residues. Losses at the gene ends were 4 bases for V and 5 bases for J; bases not matched to a gene: 11. CDR3 nucleotides: TGTGCCAGCAGCTCGAGGCCTAGCGGGGGGGCGGGGACCGGGGAGCTGTTTTTT. Its protein is CASSSRPSGGAGTGELFF.

This clonotype was counted ten times or more. The rearrangement links TRBV7-9 to TRBJ1-6; D possibly corresponds to TRBD1 (6 bases). CDR1 is SEHNR and CDR2 is FQNEAQ in the germline V gene (reference sequence). V was trimmed by 5 bases and J by 3 bases, leaving 8 bases between them. The CDR3 consists of 14 residues. The CDR3 region has the DNA TGTGCCAGCAGCCAGACAGGCTATAATTCACCCCTCCACTTT. This encodes CASSQTGYNSPLHF.

Ten or more counts support this clonotype. The chain carries TRBV3-1 and TRBJ2-7; maybe TRBD2 (6 bases). V lost 1 base and J 5 bases, leaving 9 bases between the germline ends. The CDR3 covers 13 residues. Per the germline V gene, CDR1 is LGHDT and CDR2 is YNNKEL (reference sequence). The CDR3, as DNA: TGTGCCAGCAGCCAAGTTCCTAGCGACGAGCAGTACTTC. This codes for CASSQVPSDEQYF.

This clonotype was recorded a few times. This chain connects TRBV15 to TRBJ1-1; tentative D call: TRBD1 (5 bases). Germline V CDR1 and CDR2: LNHNV, YYDKDF (reference sequence). V was shortened by 8 bases and J by 0 bases, with 13 bases between the two germline ends. The CDR3 totals 14 residues. The CDR3, as DNA: TGTGCCACCGGGAGGGACGGGGTGAACACTGAAGCTTTCTTT. It translates to CATGRDGVNTEAFF.

This clonotype was picked up many times. This chain links TRBV7-3 with TRBJ1-1; D remains ambiguous. Germline loops: CDR1 SGHTA, CDR2 FQGTGA. The CDR3 contains 13 residues. V dropped 2 bases and J dropped 3 bases, with 7 bases sitting between them. The CDR3 nucleotides read TGTGCCAGCAGCTTAGGGTCGGACACTGAAGCTTTCTTT. Amino acids: CASSLGSDTEAFF.

The rearrangement joins TRBV5-1 to TRBJ1-1; possibly TRBD1 for D (5 bases). From germline, CDR1 is SGHRS and CDR2 YFSETQ. The CDR3 contains 14 residues. V was cut by 4 bases and J by 7 bases, with 17 bases left in between. CDR3 bases: TGCGCCAGCAGCCCACAGGACCGAGCCGTTGAAGCTTTCTTT. Translation: CASSPQDRAVEAFF.

The rearrangement links TRBV10-3 to TRBJ2-1; 10 bases map to TRBD2. V dropped 6 bases and J dropped 6; count of bases not matched to a gene: 5. CDR1 is ENHRY and CDR2 is SYGVKD in the germline V gene. This CDR3 has 14 amino acids. CDR3 sequence (DNA): TGTGCCATCAGCGGGACTAGCGAAAGCAATGAGCAGTTCTTC. This translates into CAISGTSESNEQFF.

CDR3 DNA: TGTGCCAGCAGCCCGGACGGGATCAGAACGCAGTATTTT. This codes for CASSPDGIRTQYF. This chain joins TRBV27 and TRBJ2-3; D possibly corresponds to TRBD2 (5 bases). This CDR3 is 13 amino acids long. In germline, CDR1 is MNHEY, CDR2 SMNVEV (reference sequence). V was trimmed by 6 bases and J by 9 bases, leaving 16 bases between them.

V usage is TRBV7-2 and J usage is TRBJ1-4; D gene ambiguous. This CDR3 comprises 14 residues. V lost 3 bases to trimming and J lost 8 bases, with 13 bases between them. Germline V gene sequence: CDR1 SGHTA, CDR2 FQGNSA. The CDR3 coding sequence is TGTGCCAGCAGCTTGAGGGATATAAACGAAAAACTGTTTTTT. It codes for CASSLRDINEKLFF.

Only one count was recorded for this clonotype. One end of the junction fails to match germline, which may point to a read error. The chain joins TRBV10-3 to TRBJ2-5; the D gene could be TRBD1 or TRBD2 (5 bases each). This CDR3 is built from 14 residues. Germline values: CDR1 ENHRY, CDR2 SYGVKD. In DNA form, the CDR3 reads TGTGCCATTAGTGTGGGGACCTACCAAGAGACCCAGTACTTC. Translation gives CAISVGTYQETQYF.